The present T cell receptor (beta chain) was sequenced within a study of blood T cell repertoires in COVID-19. V was cut by 3 bases and J by 6 bases, with 15 bases left in between. The germline V gene has CDR1 DFQATT and CDR2 SNEGSKA (reference sequence). The CDR3 length is 14 residues. Using immunoSEQ multiplex PCR, the repertoire was profiled, and TCRdb retains in-frame clones only, with some absent. The table has 250,000 to 300,000 clones, about 89% seen once; the top ten hold under 2.5%. The chain has TRBV20-1 and TRBJ1-5; D is undetermined. This clonotype originated in a man over 45 with acute or convalescent COVID-19. Sequencing input: peripheral blood. The CDR3 DNA follows: TGCAGTGCTAGTAAAGGTCGGGAATTTCAGCCCCAGCATTTT. Residues: CSASKGREFQPQHF.